Included here is one T cell receptor (beta chain) sequence, with context. Both TRBC1 and TRBC2 were covered by a beta constant-region primer of two equimolar oligonucleotides. Four rounds of PCR amplified the ligated cDNA using nested alpha and beta constant-region primers plus SP2. TCRdb analysed the UMI-ligation and nested PCR reads with MiXCR anew, one entry per CDR3 protein. The sample yields 130,000 to 150,000 distinct CDR3 sequences, 17% seen once. The entry originates in a study of naive and memory T cell subsets. The germline gives CDR1 MNHEY, CDR2 SVGAGI. V shed 2 bases and J 3 bases; nucleotides not matched to a gene: 7. The CDR3 sequence is 16 residues long.

This chain uses TRBV6-5 with TRBJ2-7; 10 bases line up with TRBD2. The specimen sequenced was naive CD4+ T cells from blood. The receptor comes from a human donor in good health. DNA of the CDR3: TGTGCCAGCAGTTACCAACCCGGACTAGCGGTCTACGAGCAGTACTTC. It translates to CASSYQPGLAVYEQYF.